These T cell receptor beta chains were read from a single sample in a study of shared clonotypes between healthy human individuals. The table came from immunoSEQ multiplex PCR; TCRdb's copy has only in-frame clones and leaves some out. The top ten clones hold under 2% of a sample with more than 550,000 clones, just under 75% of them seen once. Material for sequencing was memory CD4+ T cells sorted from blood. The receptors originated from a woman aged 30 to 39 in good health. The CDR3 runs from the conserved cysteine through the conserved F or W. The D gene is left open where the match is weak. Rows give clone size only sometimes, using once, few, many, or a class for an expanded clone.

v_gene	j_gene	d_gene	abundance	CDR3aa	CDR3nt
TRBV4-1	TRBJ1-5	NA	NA	CASSQGGSSNQPQHF	TGCGCCAGCAGCCAAGGGGGGTCTAGCAATCAGCCCCAGCATTTT
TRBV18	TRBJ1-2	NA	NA	CASSPPGRADPNYGYTF	TGTGCCAGCTCACCACCTGGCAGGGCGGACCCTAACTATGGCTACACCTTC
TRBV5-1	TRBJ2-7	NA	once	CASSPDSTSYEQYF	TGCGCCAGCAGCCCGGACAGCACCTCCTACGAGCAGTACTTC
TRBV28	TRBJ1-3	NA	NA	CASSPTVGNTIYF	TGTGCCAGCAGTCCCACGGTTGGAAACACCATATATTTT
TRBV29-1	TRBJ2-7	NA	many	CSVGQTFYEQYF	TGCAGCGTTGGTCAGACGTTCTACGAGCAGTACTTC
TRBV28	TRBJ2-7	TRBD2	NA	CASRRSGSLDEQYF	TGTGCCAGCCGTCGGAGCGGGAGTCTCGACGAGCAGTACTTC
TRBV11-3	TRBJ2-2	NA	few	CASGGGSHTGELFF	TGTGCCAGCGGGGGCGGGAGCCACACCGGGGAGCTGTTTTTT
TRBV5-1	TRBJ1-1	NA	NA	CASSLVRDMNTEAFF	TGCGCCAGCAGCTTGGTCAGGGATATGAACACTGAAGCTTTCTTT
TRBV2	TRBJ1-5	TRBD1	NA	CASKGQGTKNQPQHF	TGTGCCAGCAAGGGACAGGGGACAAAAAATCAGCCCCAGCATTTT
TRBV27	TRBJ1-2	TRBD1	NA	CASSRTGSYGYTF	TGTGCCAGCAGCCGGACAGGGAGCTATGGCTACACCTTC
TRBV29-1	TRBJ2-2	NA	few	CSAAGQGGFTGELFF	TGCAGCGCCGCAGGCCAGGGTGGTTTTACCGGGGAGCTGTTTTTT
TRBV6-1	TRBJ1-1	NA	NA	CASSEVWANTEAFF	TGTGCCAGCAGTGAGGTCTGGGCGAACACTGAAGCTTTCTTT
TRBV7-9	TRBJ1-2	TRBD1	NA	CATLQGNYGYTF	TGTGCCACTTTACAGGGGAACTATGGCTACACCTTC
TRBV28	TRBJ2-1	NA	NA	CASSLYRSGDEQFF	TGTGCCAGCAGTTTATACAGGTCCGGCGATGAGCAGTTCTTC
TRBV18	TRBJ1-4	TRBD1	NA	CASSGTDNEKLFF	TGTGCCAGTTCCGGGACAGACAATGAAAAACTGTTTTTT
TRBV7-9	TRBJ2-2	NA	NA	CASSQPWGGSNTGELFF	TGTGCCAGCAGCCAACCCTGGGGTGGTTCGAACACCGGGGAGCTGTTTTTT
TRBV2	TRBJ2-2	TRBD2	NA	CASSGGLTSGNTWELFF	TGTGCCAGCAGTGGGGGGTTGACTAGCGGTAACACGTGGGAGCTGTTTTTT
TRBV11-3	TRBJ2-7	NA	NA	CASSLVPTTEQYF	TGTGCCAGCAGCTTAGTTCCTACTACGGAGCAGTACTTC
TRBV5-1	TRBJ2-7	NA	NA	CASSLGRYEQYF	TGCGCCAGCAGCTTAGGACGGTACGAGCAGTACTTC
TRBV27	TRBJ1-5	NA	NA	CASSYRERMPQHF	TGTGCCAGCAGTTACAGGGAACGTATGCCCCAGCATTTT
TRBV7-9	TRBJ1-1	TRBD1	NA	CASSIPGQGWTEAFF	TGTGCCAGCAGCATACCGGGACAGGGCTGGACTGAAGCTTTCTTT
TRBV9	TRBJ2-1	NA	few	CAGAGAGDEQFF	TGTGCAGGCGCGGGGGCCGGCGATGAGCAGTTCTTC
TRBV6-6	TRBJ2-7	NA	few	CASTKKGGTHLYEQYF	TGTGCCAGCACCAAAAAGGGCGGCACACATCTCTACGAGCAGTACTTC
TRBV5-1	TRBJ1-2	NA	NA	CASSLAAGSPYGYTF	TGCGCCAGCAGCTTGGCCGCGGGGTCTCCCTATGGCTACACCTTC
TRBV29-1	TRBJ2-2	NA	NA	CSVLGSTNTGELFF	TGCAGCGTTCTAGGGTCAACGAACACCGGGGAGCTGTTTTTT
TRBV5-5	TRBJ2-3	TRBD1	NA	CASSWDRDTQYF	TGTGCCAGCAGCTGGGACAGAGATACGCAGTATTTT
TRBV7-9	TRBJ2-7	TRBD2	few	CASSFEGGLAVPYEQYF	TGTGCCAGCAGCTTCGAGGGGGGACTAGCGGTTCCCTACGAGCAGTACTTC